This entry is about one TCR beta chain. Its target is unknown. It was from alopecia areata patients that lesional scalp punch biopsies and peripheral blood were collected. Sequencing used cDNA as its template, made by extracting RNA and reverse transcribing it. The repertoire was sequenced with immunoSEQ multiplex PCR; TCRdb's copy has only in-frame clones and lacks some. This table holds about 130,000 clones, more than 40% found once. These data are taken from a study of CD8+ T cells in alopecia areata. Findings and caveats of the study: Affected lesional scalp, above all in alopecia totalis/universalis, was more clonal than normal scalp.

The starting material was CD8+ T cells sorted from blood, obtained at week 0. The clonotype was recovered from a human donor with alopecia areata.

This CDR3 is CASSLGSRTDTQYF. The DNA for the CDR3 is TGTGCCAGCAGCTTAGGGTCCCGCACAGATACGCAGTATTTT. This rearrangement joins TRBV11-1 to TRBJ2-3; D is ambiguous. V was cut by 1 base and J by 1 base, with 6 bases left in between. CDR3 length: 14 residues. CDR1 SGHAT and CDR2 FQDESV come from the germline V gene (reference sequence).